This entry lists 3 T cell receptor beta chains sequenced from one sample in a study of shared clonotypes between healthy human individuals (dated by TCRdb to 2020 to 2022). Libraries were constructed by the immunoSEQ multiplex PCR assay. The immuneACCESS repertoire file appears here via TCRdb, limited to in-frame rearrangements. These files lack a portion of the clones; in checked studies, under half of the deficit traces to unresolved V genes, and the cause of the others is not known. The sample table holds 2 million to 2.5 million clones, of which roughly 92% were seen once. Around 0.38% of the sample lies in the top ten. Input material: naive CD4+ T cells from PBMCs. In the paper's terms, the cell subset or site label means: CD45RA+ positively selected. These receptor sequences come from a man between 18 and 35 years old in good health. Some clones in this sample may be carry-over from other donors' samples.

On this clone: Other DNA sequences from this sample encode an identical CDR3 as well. The DNA for the CDR3 is TGTGCCAGCAGCCTCGTGAATGAGCAGTTCTTC. Amino acids: CASSLVNEQFF. V is TRBV28 and J is TRBJ2-1; unclear D gene. V was shortened by 6 bases and J by 7 bases, with 7 bases between the two germline ends. The CDR3 covers 11 residues. Germline CDR1 reads MDHEN; CDR2 reads SYDVKM.

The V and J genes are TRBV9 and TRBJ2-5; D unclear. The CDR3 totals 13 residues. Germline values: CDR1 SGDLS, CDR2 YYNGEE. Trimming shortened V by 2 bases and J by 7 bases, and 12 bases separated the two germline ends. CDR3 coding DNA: TGTGCCAGCAGCGTGGAGACTCTTGGGACCCAGTACTTC. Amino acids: CASSVETLGTQYF.

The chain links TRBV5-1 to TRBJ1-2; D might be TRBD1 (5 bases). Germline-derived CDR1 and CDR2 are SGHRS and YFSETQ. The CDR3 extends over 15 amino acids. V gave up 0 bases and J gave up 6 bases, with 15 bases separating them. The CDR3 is CASSLAEGRNNGYTF. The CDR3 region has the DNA TGCGCCAGCAGCTTGGCCGAGGGACGGAATAATGGCTACACCTTC.